This TCR beta chain was found in a study of shared clonotypes between healthy human individuals. General study results and limits: Expectations were that clonotype sharing among donors would be affected by sequencing depth. Relative to their counterparts shared across all four donors, non-shared clonotypes exhibited diminished generation probabilities.

For this clone: Its antigen is undetermined.

Adults of Caucasian background living in Nashville, Tennessee made up all donors. The CDR3 loop spans 14 amino acids. CDR1 and CDR2 from the germline V gene are SQVTM and ANQGSEA. The V end was cut by 1 base, the J end by 0 bases, with 10 bases between. For sorted subsets, 150 to 200 ng DNA per replicate equaled about 27,000 T cell genomes. Clones were sequenced by immunoSEQ multiplex PCR, and TCRdb holds only the in-frame ones, with some missing. The sample lists nearly 1 million clones; approximately 80% were seen once. This receptor was taken from a young man in good health. Sequencing was done on a sample of memory CD4+ T cells sorted from blood. Subset given: CD45RA-negative fraction. The gene calls are TRBV29-1 and TRBJ2-7; D unclear. Written as DNA, the CDR3 is TGCAGCGTTGAAGGGCCGGCGAGCTCCTACGAGCAGTACTTC. This gives the protein CSVEGPASSYEQYF.